The next 30 T cell receptor beta chains were all read from a single sample in a study of T cell responses to AZD1222 COVID-19 vaccine. Sequenced by immunoSEQ multiplex PCR; TCRdb stores in-frame clones only, minus some. Of about 72,000 clones in the sample, nearly 90% were seen once. The input for sequencing was peripheral blood, taken 28 days after the second AZD1222 dose. The receptors shown here come from an adult who received the AZD1222 COVID-19 vaccine.

Here the CDR3 reads CSVSPDSTAKGYTF. In DNA, the CDR3 is TGCAGCGTCTCACCGGACTCGACCGCAAAAGGCTACACCTTC. The V call is TRBV29-1, the J call TRBJ1-2, with no clear D. The CDR3 sequence is 14 residues long. V dropped 6 bases and J dropped 8 bases, with 22 bases sitting between them. Germline V CDR1 and CDR2: SQVTM, ANQGSEA.

This clone was seen a single time. This chain uses TRBV7-9 with TRBJ2-5; possibly TRBD1 for D (7 bases). The CDR3 sequence is 13 residues long. V dropped 4 bases and J dropped 4 bases, with 10 bases sitting between them. Germline assignment: CDR1 SEHNR and CDR2 FQNEAQ (reference sequence). The CDR3 nucleotides read TGTGCCAGCAGCTCCAGGGGGGTAGAGACCCAGTACTTC. Its translation is CASSSRGVETQYF. Looking up the rest from reference TRBV7-9 and TRBJ2-5 gives the full variable domain: DTGVSQNPRHKITKRGQNVTFRCDPISEHNRLYWYRQTLGQGPEFLTYFQNEAQLEKSRLLSDRFSAERPKGSFSTLEIQRTEQGDSAMYLCASSSRGVETQYFGPGTRLLVL.

The V call is TRBV19, the J call TRBJ2-1; a weak D match, TRBD2 (6 bases). The CDR3 length is 16 residues. V was shortened by 4 bases and J by 2 bases, with 15 bases between the two germline ends. Germline V CDR1 and CDR2: LNHDA, SQIVND (reference sequence). CDR3 amino acids: CASSRGRSATYNEQFF. In DNA, the CDR3 is TGTGCCAGTAGTAGAGGGAGGTCGGCCACCTACAATGAGCAGTTCTTC.

The chain recombines TRBV11-3 with TRBJ2-3; D is possibly TRBD2 (6 bases). V lost 1 base and J lost 4, with 6 bases in between. The germline V gene has CDR1 SGHNT and CDR2 YENEEA. The CDR3 contains 13 residues. The CDR3 DNA reads TGTGCCAGCAGCTTAGGGGGGGCAGATACGCAGTATTTT. Residues: CASSLGGADTQYF.

The chain carries TRBV11-2 and TRBJ2-3, with D perhaps matching TRBD1 (6 bases). V lost 1 base to trimming and J lost 4 bases, with 12 bases between them. Germline values: CDR1 SGHAT, CDR2 FQNNGV. This CDR3 comprises 15 residues. DNA of the CDR3: TGTGCCAGCAGCTTAGCCCGGTCAGGGGCAGATACGCAGTATTTT. This gives the protein CASSLARSGADTQYF.

The chain carries TRBV10-3 and TRBJ1-1; D remains ambiguous. Trimming left V 3 bases short and J 2 bases short, with 10 bases between. This CDR3 comprises 14 residues. Germline V lookup: CDR1 ENHRY, CDR2 SYGVKD. The CDR3 nucleotides are TGTGCCATCAGTGAAGGCCCATCCAACACTGAAGCTTTCTTT. Translating it yields CAISEGPSNTEAFF.

J is TRBJ2-5 and V is TRBV15; TRBD1 or TRBD2 may be the D gene (6 bases each). The CDR3 runs 16 residues. V gave up 1 base and J gave up 5 bases, with 17 bases separating them. The germline V gene has CDR1 LNHNV and CDR2 YYDKDF (reference sequence). CDR3 region: CATSRVEGRRGETQYF. The CDR3 DNA is TGTGCCACCAGCAGAGTGGAGGGGAGAAGGGGGGAGACCCAGTACTTC.

The chain has TRBV7-3 and TRBJ2-3; no reliable D call. The CDR3 is made up of 14 amino acids. CDR1 and CDR2 (germline): SGHTA, FQGTGA. Trimming took off 2 bases at V and 2 bases at J, with 8 bases between the two ends. CDR3 DNA: TGTGCCAGCAGCTTAGACGACAACACAGATACGCAGTATTTT. Its translation: CASSLDDNTDTQYF.

The sample holds one count of this clone. The chain is built from TRBV7-8 and TRBJ2-7; weak D call: TRBD2 (5 bases). V dropped 1 base and J dropped 10 bases, with 17 bases sitting between them. The V gene's germline CDR1 is SGHVS and CDR2 FQNEAQ. The CDR3 has 14 amino acids. The CDR3 region has the DNA TGTGCCAGCAGCTTAGAGGCACCTCCCCGGGGACAGTACTTC. Encoded protein: CASSLEAPPRGQYF.

As DNA, the CDR3 is TGTGCCAGCAGTTTCCGGGACCGAGCTCCCGAGCAGTACTTC. Protein sequence: CASSFRDRAPEQYF. The V call is TRBV6-5, the J call TRBJ2-7; D possibly matches TRBD1 or TRBD2 (5 bases each). The germline V and J ends were trimmed by 4 bases and 6 bases, with 16 bases remaining between them. Germline V lookup: CDR1 MNHEY, CDR2 SVGAGI. The CDR3 sequence is 14 residues long.

The genes are TRBV27 and TRBJ1-5, with 7 positions matching TRBD1. CDR3 length: 14 amino acids. Per the germline V gene, CDR1 is MNHEY and CDR2 is SMNVEV (reference sequence). V dropped 5 bases and J dropped 7; count of bases not matched to a gene: 8. CDR3 sequence (DNA): TGTGCCAGCAGTAGCGACAGGGCAGAACAGCCCCAGCATTTT. Its translation: CASSSDRAEQPQHF.

CDR3 coding DNA: TGTGCCAGCAGAGAGGACAGGGGGCGGTTTGGCTACACCTTC. Amino acids: CASREDRGRFGYTF. The chain is built from TRBV6-5 and TRBJ1-2; 11 positions agree with TRBD1. This CDR3 contains 14 residues. CDR1 and CDR2 from the germline V gene are MNHEY and SVGAGI. J was trimmed by 7 bases and V by 6 bases; bases with no gene match: 7.

CDR3 sequence reads: CASSERPGGEGEKLFF. Written as DNA, the CDR3 is TGTGCCAGCAGTGAACGACCGGGCGGGGAGGGTGAAAAACTGTTTTTT. The rearrangement links TRBV6-1 to TRBJ1-4; D is uncertain. Germline values: CDR1 MNHNS, CDR2 SASEGT. The CDR3 has 16 residues. V shed 2 bases and J shed 7 bases, with 17 bases lying between them.

V and J are TRBV5-4 and TRBJ1-2; 9 bases match TRBD1. V lost 0 bases and J lost 6; bases outside the gene matches: 9. The germline gives CDR1 SGHNT, CDR2 YYREEE (reference sequence). CDR3 length equals 16 residues. CDR3 loop: CASSLVYRGLTDGYTF. The CDR3, as DNA: TGTGCCAGCAGCTTGGTCTACAGGGGGCTGACAGATGGCTACACCTTC. The entire variable domain, with the rest obtained from reference TRBV5-4 and TRBJ1-2, is as follows: ETGVTQSPTHLIKTRGQQVTLRCSSQSGHNTVSWYQQALGQGPQFIFQYYREEENGRGNFPPRFSGLQFPNYSSELNVNALELDDSALYLCASSLVYRGLTDGYTFGSGTRLTVV.

The table lists this clone with a count of one. CDR3 residues: CASSLSLFMNTEAFF. The CDR3 DNA is TGTGCCAGCAGTTTGTCATTATTTATGAACACTGAAGCTTTCTTT. The chain recombines TRBV28 with TRBJ1-1, with D unresolved. Germline V gene lookup returns CDR1 MDHEN and CDR2 SYDVKM. The CDR3 is 15 residues long. Deletions cut 3 bases from V and 0 bases from J, with 11 bases between.

The chain employs TRBV19 and TRBJ1-2; D not certain. The CDR3 is made up of 13 amino acids. V lost 4 bases and J lost 11, with 17 bases in between. Germline assignment: CDR1 LNHDA and CDR2 SQIVND (reference sequence). The chain's CDR3 is CASSTHETVTYTF. CDR3 nucleotides: TGTGCCAGTAGTACCCACGAGACGGTGACATACACCTTC.

This clone showed up just once. The chain links TRBV5-1 to TRBJ1-6; D is ambiguous. Per germline, CDR1 SGHRS and CDR2 YFSETQ. V was trimmed by 0 bases and J by 11 bases, leaving 6 bases between them. The CDR3 totals 12 residues. The CDR3 nucleotides read TGCGCCAGCAGCTTGGAGGGCCCACCCCTCCACTTT. Translated: CASSLEGPPLHF.

This rearrangement joins TRBV27 to TRBJ2-3; D is perhaps TRBD1 (6 bases). In germline, CDR1 is MNHEY, CDR2 SMNVEV (reference sequence). CDR3 length equals 15 residues. V was pared by 5 bases and J by 6 bases, with 18 bases between. The CDR3 DNA follows: TGTGCCAGCAGTCCCCAGCGAGGGGGATGGGATACGCAGTATTTT. Protein: CASSPQRGGWDTQYF.

This sequence joins TRBV4-2 and TRBJ2-2; 10 bases are a match to TRBD1. The CDR3 sequence is 15 residues long. Germline CDR1 reads LGHNA; CDR2 reads YNFKEQ. Trimming took 2 bases from V and 5 from J; bases not matched to a gene: 2. The CDR3 DNA sequence: TGTGCCAGCAGCCAACCGGGACAGGGGACCGGGGAGCTGTTTTTT. It codes for CASSQPGQGTGELFF.

The genes are TRBV28 and TRBJ1-1; 7 nucleotides align to TRBD1. The germline CDR1 and CDR2 sequences are MDHEN and SYDVKM. CDR3 length equals 15 residues. The trim removed 6 bases at V and 0 bases at J, leaving 7 bases unmatched. The CDR3 sequence is CASRMTGTVNTEAFF. CDR3 DNA: TGTGCCAGCAGGATGACAGGGACGGTGAACACTGAAGCTTTCTTT.

J is TRBJ1-6 and V is TRBV28; D perhaps matches TRBD1 (5 bases). This CDR3 is built from 13 residues. In germline, CDR1 is MDHEN, CDR2 SYDVKM. V was pared by 11 bases and J by 5 bases, with 13 bases between. CDR3 nucleotides: TGTGCCGGCGGGGCACTTAATAATTCACCCCTCCACTTT. The encoded protein is CAGGALNNSPLHF.

The rearrangement links TRBV9 to TRBJ2-7; 11 bases map to TRBD2. The CDR3 runs to 16 residues. The junction had 10 bases not matched to a gene; V was cut back by 4 bases and J by 4 bases. Germline CDR1 reads SGDLS; CDR2 reads YYNGEE. The CDR3 is CASSPKAASGRYEQYF. CDR3 sequence (DNA): TGTGCCAGCAGCCCAAAGGCGGCTAGCGGGAGGTACGAGCAGTACTTC.

This clone was recorded only once. The gene calls are TRBV3-1 (or the pseudogene TRBV3-2) and TRBJ2-3; weak D call: TRBD1 (5 bases). This CDR3 is built from 17 residues. The germline V gene has CDR1 LGHDT and CDR2 YNNKEL (reference sequence). V lost 3 bases, J lost 4 bases, and 20 bases lay in between. The CDR3 DNA reads as TGTGCCAGCAGCCACCTACCTGGGGCAGGTACTCCAGATACGCAGTATTTT. Translated: CASSHLPGAGTPDTQYF.

The rearrangement joins TRBV29-1 to TRBJ1-2; D gene ambiguous. CDR1 SQVTM and CDR2 ANQGSEA come from the germline V gene. With 8 bases removed from V and 0 bases from J, the gap between germline ends came to 7 bases. CDR3 length: 11 amino acids. CDR3 nucleotide sequence: TGCAGCACCTTCACTAACTATGGCTACACCTTC. Residues: CSTFTNYGYTF.

The chain is built from TRBV10-3 and TRBJ2-2, with unresolved D. The CDR3 has 12 residues. The V gene's germline CDR1 is ENHRY and CDR2 SYGVKD. V gave up 6 bases and J gave up 3 bases, with 5 bases separating them. The CDR3 sequence: CAISTHTGELFF. In DNA form, the CDR3 reads TGTGCCATCAGCACACACACCGGGGAGCTGTTTTTT.

The chain has TRBV5-1 and TRBJ2-3, with D perhaps matching TRBD1 (5 bases). The V gene's germline CDR1 is SGHRS and CDR2 YFSETQ. The CDR3 has 16 amino acids. With 0 bases removed from V and 3 bases from J, the gap between germline ends came to 14 bases. CDR3 region: CASSLASGYGTDTQYF. In nucleotides, the CDR3 is TGCGCCAGCAGCTTGGCCTCAGGGTATGGAACAGATACGCAGTATTTT.

The chain recombines TRBV7-2 with TRBJ2-2; D remains unclear. V lost 0 bases, J lost 2 bases, and 4 bases lay in between. Germline V gene lookup returns CDR1 SGHTA and CDR2 FQGNSA. The CDR3 runs 14 residues. The CDR3 DNA reads as TGTGCCAGCAGCTTAGCTGTAAACACCGGGGAGCTGTTTTTT. Translated, it gives CASSLAVNTGELFF.

The chain links TRBV20-1 to TRBJ2-7; 11 positions agree with TRBD1. The CDR3 is made up of 15 amino acids. Germline V CDR1 and CDR2: DFQATT, SNEGSKA (reference sequence). V trimming: 3 bases; J trimming: 3 bases; junction bases outside the gene matches: 7. The CDR3 loop is CSASNPGTGGYEQYF. CDR3 nucleotides: TGCAGTGCTAGTAATCCCGGGACAGGGGGCTACGAGCAGTACTTC.

The chain couples TRBV3-1 (or the pseudogene TRBV3-2) to TRBJ2-6; 11 nucleotides match TRBD2. Germline assignment: CDR1 LGHDT and CDR2 YNNKEL (reference sequence). The CDR3 covers 18 residues. The V gene end was trimmed by 4 bases and the J gene end by 0 bases; junction bases not matched to a gene: 5. CDR3 nucleotide sequence: TGTGCCAGCAGCCGATCGGGACTAGCGGCCTCTGGGGCCAACGTCCTGACTTTC. Amino acid sequence: CASSRSGLAASGANVLTF.

This rearrangement joins TRBV7-9 to TRBJ2-2; D may be TRBD2 (5 bases). V lost 5 bases, J lost 6 bases, and 13 bases lay in between. The germline V gene has CDR1 SEHNR and CDR2 FQNEAQ (reference sequence). CDR3 size: 14 residues. The CDR3 spells CASSPGIQAGELFF. The CDR3 nucleotides are TGTGCCAGCAGCCCCGGGATCCAGGCCGGGGAGCTGTTTTTT.